This T cell receptor beta chain was profiled in a study of Graves' ophthalmopathy and Graves' hyperthyroidism. This clonotype was counted only a few times. V lost 5 bases to trimming and J lost 7 bases; unmatched junction nucleotides: 10. The CDR3 is 15 residues long. Germline V gene lookup returns CDR1 MNHNS and CDR2 SASEGT. Amplification of TCR beta CDR3 regions used RNA transcripts. HTBI primers served in a first-round RT-PCR, which a second-round multiplex PCR followed. In TCRdb, the multiplex PCR reads were re-called with MiXCR into one record per CDR3 protein. This table holds almost 750,000 distinct CDR3 sequences, roughly two fifths found once. Disease in donors with ophthalmopathy had moderate-to-severe activity, CAS ≥3, NOSPECS ≥4 and under 3 months' duration. Exclusion criteria comprised other autoimmune diseases, uncontrolled infections, pregnancy or lactation in patients.

The sequencing sample was made of peripheral blood. The gene calls are TRBV6-1 and TRBJ1-4, with 7 bases fitting TRBD1. The sequence derives from an adult man with Graves' ophthalmopathy. The CDR3 reads CASSQTSTGFEKLFF. The CDR3 coding sequence is TGTGCCAGCAGTCAAACCTCGACAGGGTTTGAAAAACTGTTTTTT.